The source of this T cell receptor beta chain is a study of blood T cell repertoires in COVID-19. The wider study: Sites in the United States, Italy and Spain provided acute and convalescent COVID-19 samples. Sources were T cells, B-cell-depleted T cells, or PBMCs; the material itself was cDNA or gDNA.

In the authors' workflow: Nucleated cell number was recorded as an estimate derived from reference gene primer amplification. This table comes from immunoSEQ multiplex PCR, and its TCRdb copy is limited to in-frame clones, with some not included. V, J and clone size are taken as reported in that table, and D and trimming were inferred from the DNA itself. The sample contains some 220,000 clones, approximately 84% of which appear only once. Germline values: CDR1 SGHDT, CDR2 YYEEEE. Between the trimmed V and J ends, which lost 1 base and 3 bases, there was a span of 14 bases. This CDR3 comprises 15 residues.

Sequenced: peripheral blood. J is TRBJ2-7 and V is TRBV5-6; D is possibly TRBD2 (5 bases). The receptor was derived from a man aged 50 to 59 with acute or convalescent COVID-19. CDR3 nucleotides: TGTGCCAGCAGCTTGAAGCTGCTAGCAAACTACGAGCAGTACTTC. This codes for CASSLKLLANYEQYF.